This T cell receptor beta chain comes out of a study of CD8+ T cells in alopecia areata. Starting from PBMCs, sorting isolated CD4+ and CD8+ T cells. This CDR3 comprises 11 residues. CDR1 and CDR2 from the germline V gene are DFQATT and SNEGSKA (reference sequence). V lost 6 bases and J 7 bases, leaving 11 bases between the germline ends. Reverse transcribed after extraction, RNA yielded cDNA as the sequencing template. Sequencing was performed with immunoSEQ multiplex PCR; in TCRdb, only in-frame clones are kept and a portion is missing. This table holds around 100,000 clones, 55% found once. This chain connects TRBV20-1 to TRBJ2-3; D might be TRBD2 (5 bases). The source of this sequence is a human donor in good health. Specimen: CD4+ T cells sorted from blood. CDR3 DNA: TGCAGTGCCAGACTGACTAATACGCAGTATTTT. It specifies CSARLTNTQYF.